In its sample, the clone carrying this T cell receptor beta chain was seen many times. This specimen belongs to a study of early T cells in non-severe SARS-CoV-2 infection. CDR1 SGHDN and CDR2 FVKESK come from the germline V gene. V was trimmed by 4 bases and J by 0 bases, leaving 10 bases between them. The CDR3 length is 15 residues. MiXCR was run by TCRdb on the 5' RACE reads, yielding one entry per CDR3 protein. There are approximately 56,000 distinct CDR3 sequences in the sample; about 9.7% occur only once, and around 4.2% lies in the top ten. Sequenced material: whole blood. The sequence derives from an adult who was a healthcare worker with PCR-confirmed SARS-CoV-2 infection or an uninfected control (not recorded which). This chain connects TRBV14 to TRBJ2-1; D is unclear. CDR3 nucleotide sequence: TGTGCCAGCAGCCGGAGACTCAGCTCCTACAATGAGCAGTTCTTC. This translates into CASSRRLSSYNEQFF.